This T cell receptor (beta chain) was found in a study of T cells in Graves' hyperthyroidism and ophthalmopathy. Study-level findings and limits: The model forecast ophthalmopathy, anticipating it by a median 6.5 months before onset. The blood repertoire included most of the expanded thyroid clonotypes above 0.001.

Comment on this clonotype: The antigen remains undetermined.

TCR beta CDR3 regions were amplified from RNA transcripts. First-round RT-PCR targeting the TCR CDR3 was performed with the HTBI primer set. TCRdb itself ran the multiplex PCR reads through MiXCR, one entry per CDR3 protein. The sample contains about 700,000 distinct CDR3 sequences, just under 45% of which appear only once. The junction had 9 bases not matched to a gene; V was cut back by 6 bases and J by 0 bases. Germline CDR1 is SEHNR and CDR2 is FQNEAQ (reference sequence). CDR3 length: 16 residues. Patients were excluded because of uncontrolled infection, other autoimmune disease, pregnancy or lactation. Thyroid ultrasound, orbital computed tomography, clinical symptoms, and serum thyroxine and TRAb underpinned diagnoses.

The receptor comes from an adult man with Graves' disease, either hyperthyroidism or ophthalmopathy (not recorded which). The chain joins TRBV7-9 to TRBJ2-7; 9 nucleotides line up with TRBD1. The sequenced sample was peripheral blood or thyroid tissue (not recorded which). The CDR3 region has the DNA TGTGCCAGCAGTGCAACAGGGGGCGTAGGCTCCTACGAGCAGTACTTC. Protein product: CASSATGGVGSYEQYF.